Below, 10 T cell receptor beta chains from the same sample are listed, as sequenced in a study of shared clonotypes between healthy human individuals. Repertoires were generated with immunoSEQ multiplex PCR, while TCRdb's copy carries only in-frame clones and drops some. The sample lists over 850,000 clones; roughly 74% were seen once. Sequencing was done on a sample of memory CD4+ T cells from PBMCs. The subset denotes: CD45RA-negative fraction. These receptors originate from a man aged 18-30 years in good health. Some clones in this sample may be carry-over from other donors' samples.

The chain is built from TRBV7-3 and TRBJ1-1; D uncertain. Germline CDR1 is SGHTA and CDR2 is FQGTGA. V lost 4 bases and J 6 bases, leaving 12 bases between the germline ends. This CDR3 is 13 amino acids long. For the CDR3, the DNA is TGTGCCAGCAGCTCCCTCTCATCTCCTGAAGCTTTCTTT. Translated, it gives CASSSLSSPEAFF.

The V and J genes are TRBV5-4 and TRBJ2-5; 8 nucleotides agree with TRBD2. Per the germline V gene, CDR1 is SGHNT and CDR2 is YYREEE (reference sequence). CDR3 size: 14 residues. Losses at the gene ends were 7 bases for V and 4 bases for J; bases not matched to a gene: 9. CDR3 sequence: CASGTGTRGETQYF. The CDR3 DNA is TGTGCCAGCGGTACCGGGACTAGGGGAGAGACCCAGTACTTC.

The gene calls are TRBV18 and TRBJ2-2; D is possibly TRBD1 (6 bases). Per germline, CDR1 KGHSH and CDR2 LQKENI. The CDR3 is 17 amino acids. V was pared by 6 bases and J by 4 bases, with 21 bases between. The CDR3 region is CASSLYSTGLATGELFF. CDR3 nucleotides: TGTGCCAGCTCCCTATATTCTACAGGGCTGGCCACCGGGGAGCTGTTTTTT.

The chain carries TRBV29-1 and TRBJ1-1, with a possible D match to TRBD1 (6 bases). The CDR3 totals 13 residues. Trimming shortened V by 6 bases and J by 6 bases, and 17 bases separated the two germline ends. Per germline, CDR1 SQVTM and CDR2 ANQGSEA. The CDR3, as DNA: TGCAGCGTGGAGGCGTGGGGGGCACCTGAAGCTTTCTTT. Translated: CSVEAWGAPEAFF.

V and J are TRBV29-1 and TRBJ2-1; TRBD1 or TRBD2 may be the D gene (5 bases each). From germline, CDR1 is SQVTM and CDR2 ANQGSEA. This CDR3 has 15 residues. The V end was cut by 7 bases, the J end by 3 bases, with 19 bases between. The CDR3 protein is CSAPPDKGSYNEQFF. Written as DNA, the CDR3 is TGCAGCGCCCCCCCCGACAAGGGGAGCTACAATGAGCAGTTCTTC.

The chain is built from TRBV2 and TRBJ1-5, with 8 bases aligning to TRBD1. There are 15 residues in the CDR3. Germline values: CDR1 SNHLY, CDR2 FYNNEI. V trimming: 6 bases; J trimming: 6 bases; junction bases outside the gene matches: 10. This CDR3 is CASRGAGGASQPQHF. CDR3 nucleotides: TGTGCCAGCAGAGGGGCAGGGGGCGCATCTCAGCCCCAGCATTTT.

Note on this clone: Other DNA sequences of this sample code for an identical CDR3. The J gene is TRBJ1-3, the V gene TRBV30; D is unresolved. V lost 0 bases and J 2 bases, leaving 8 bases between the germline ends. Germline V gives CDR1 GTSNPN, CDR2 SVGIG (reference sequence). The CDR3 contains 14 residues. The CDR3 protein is CAWSVGGAGNTIYF. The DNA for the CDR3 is TGTGCCTGGAGTGTTGGCGGGGCTGGAAACACCATATATTTT.

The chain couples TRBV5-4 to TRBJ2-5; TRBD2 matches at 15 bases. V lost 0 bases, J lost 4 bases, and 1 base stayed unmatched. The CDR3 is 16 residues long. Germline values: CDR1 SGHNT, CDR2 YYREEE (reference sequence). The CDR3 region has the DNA TGTGCCAGCAGCTTGGGGACTAGCGGGAGGGGAGAGACCCAGTACTTC. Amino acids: CASSLGTSGRGETQYF.

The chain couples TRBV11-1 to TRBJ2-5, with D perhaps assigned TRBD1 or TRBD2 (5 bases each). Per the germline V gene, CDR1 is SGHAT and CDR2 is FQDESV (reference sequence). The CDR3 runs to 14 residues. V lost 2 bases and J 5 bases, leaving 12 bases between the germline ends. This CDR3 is CASSLMGRAETQYF. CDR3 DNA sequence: TGTGCCAGCAGCTTAATGGGGCGGGCTGAGACCCAGTACTTC. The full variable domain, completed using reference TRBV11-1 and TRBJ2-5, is EAEVAQSPRYKITEKSQAVAFWCDPISGHATLYWYRQILGQGPELLVQFQDESVVDDSQLPKDRFSAERLKGVDSTLKIQPAELGDSAMYLCASSLMGRAETQYFGPGTRLLVL.

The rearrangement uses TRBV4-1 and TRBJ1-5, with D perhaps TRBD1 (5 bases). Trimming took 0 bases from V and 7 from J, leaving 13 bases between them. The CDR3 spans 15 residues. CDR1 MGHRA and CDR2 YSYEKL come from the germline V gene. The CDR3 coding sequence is TGCGCCAGCAGCCAAGAGGGCAGGGTGAGGCAGCCCCAGCATTTT. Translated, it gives CASSQEGRVRQPQHF.